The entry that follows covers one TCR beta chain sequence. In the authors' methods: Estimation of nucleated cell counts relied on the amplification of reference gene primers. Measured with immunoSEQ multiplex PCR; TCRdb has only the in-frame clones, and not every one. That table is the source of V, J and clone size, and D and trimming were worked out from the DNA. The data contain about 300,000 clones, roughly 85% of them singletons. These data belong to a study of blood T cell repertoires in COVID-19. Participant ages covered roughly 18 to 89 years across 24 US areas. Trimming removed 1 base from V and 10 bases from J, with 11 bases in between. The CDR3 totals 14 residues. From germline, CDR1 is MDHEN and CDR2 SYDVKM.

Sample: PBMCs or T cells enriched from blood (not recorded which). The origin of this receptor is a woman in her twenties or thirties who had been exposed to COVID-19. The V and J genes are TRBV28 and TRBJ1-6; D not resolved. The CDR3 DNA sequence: TGTGCCAGCAGTTTATCGGGAAAGAGGTCACCCCTCCACTTT. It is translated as CASSLSGKRSPLHF.